These 18 T cell receptor beta chains were sequenced from one sample in a study of response to subunit inactivated influenza vaccine. TCRdb analysed the RT-PCR reads with MiXCR anew, one entry per CDR3 protein. The sample lists 500,000 to 600,000 distinct CDR3 sequences; roughly 12% were seen once. The material was PBMCs from blood, obtained on the day of vaccination. The receptors stem from a middle-aged man who received an inactivated influenza vaccine.

Ten or more counts support this clonotype. The chain joins TRBV29-1 to TRBJ2-1; the match to TRBD2 covers 7 bases. This CDR3 comprises 13 residues. Losses at the gene ends were 4 bases for V and 8 bases for J; bases not matched to a gene: 8. Looked up from germline, CDR1 is SQVTM and CDR2 is ANQGSEA. CDR3 loop: CSVVGRGGDEQFF. The CDR3, as DNA: TGCAGCGTTGTGGGGAGGGGAGGCGATGAGCAGTTCTTC.

In this sample, this clonotype turned up many times. The chain uses TRBV20-1 and TRBJ2-2, with 9 positions matching TRBD2. V trimming: 5 bases; J trimming: 5 bases; junction bases outside the gene matches: 3. The V gene's germline CDR1 is DFQATT and CDR2 SNEGSKA (reference sequence). The CDR3 spans 13 residues. The CDR3 loop reads CSAVAGETGELFF. CDR3 nucleotides: TGCAGTGCTGTAGCGGGGGAAACCGGGGAGCTGTTTTTT.

This clonotype was observed a few times. V is TRBV20-1 and J is TRBJ1-3, with 7 bases aligning to TRBD1. The V gene end was trimmed by 5 bases and the J gene end by 2 bases; junction bases not matched to a gene: 3. The CDR3 consists of 13 residues. Germline V gives CDR1 DFQATT, CDR2 SNEGSKA (reference sequence). This chain's CDR3 is CSASRGTGNTIYF. The CDR3 DNA is TGCAGTGCTTCCAGGGGGACTGGAAACACCATATATTTT.

This clonotype has just a few counts. The rearrangement links TRBV11-2 to TRBJ2-1, with D unresolved. Trimming stripped 5 bases from V and 6 bases from J, with 8 bases between. The CDR3 contains 12 residues. Germline CDR1 and CDR2: SGHAT and FQNNGV. The CDR3 DNA sequence: TGTGCCAGCAGCCCTATTGGCAATGAGCAGTTCTTC. Translation gives CASSPIGNEQFF. The whole variable domain, remainder taken from reference TRBV11-2 and TRBJ2-1, is EAGVAQSPRYKIIEKRQSVAFWCNPISGHATLYWYQQILGQGPKLLIQFQNNGVVDDSQLPKDRFSAERLKGVDSTLKIQPAKLEDSAVYLCASSPIGNEQFFGPGTRLTVL.

CDR3 residues: CASSESGREVDTQYF. The CDR3 DNA reads as TGTGCCAGCAGTGAATCTGGCCGGGAGGTAGATACGCAGTATTTT. The gene calls are TRBV25-1 and TRBJ2-3; TRBD2 aligns across 7 bases. Looked up from germline, CDR1 is MGHDK and CDR2 is SYGVNS. V shed 1 base and J 5 bases; nucleotides not matched to a gene: 6. The CDR3 has 15 residues. Drawing the rest from reference TRBV25-1 and TRBJ2-3, the complete variable domain is EADIYQTPRYLVIGTGKKITLECSQTMGHDKMYWYQQDPGMELHLIHYSYGVNSTEKGDLSSESTVSRIRTEHFPLTLESARPSHTSQYLCASSESGREVDTQYFGPGTRLTVL.

This clonotype was counted only a few times. CDR3 amino acids: CASRGTHGSPLHF. CDR3 coding DNA: TGTGCCAGCAGAGGGACACACGGGTCACCCCTCCACTTT. The chain combines TRBV7-8 with TRBJ1-6, with TRBD1 as a possible D gene (6 bases). CDR1 is SGHVS, CDR2 FQNEAQ, per germline. The CDR3 spans 13 residues. Trimming removed 6 bases at V and 10 bases at J, with 13 bases between. The full variable domain, in which reference TRBV7-8 and TRBJ1-6 provide the parts outside the CDR3, is GAGVSQSPRYKVAKRGQDVALRCDPISGHVSLFWYQQALGQGPEFLTYFQNEAQLDKSGLPSDRFFAERPEGSVSTLKIQRTQQEDSAVYLCASRGTHGSPLHFGNGTRLTVT.

In this sample, this clonotype turned up a few times. The rearrangement uses TRBV28 and TRBJ2-7, with D possibly called TRBD1 or TRBD2 (5 bases each). The CDR3 is 14 amino acids. The germline V gene has CDR1 MDHEN and CDR2 SYDVKM. Trimming stripped 7 bases from V and 3 bases from J, with 16 bases between. The CDR3, as DNA: TGTGCCAGCACCCGAGGGGTAGCCGGCTACGAGCAGTACTTC. Protein product: CASTRGVAGYEQYF. The whole variable domain, filled in from reference TRBV28 and TRBJ2-7, reads DVKVTQSSRYLVKRTGEKVFLECVQDMDHENMFWYRQDPGLGLRLIYFSYDVKMKEKGDIPEGYSVSREKKERFSLILESASTNQTSMYLCASTRGVAGYEQYFGPGTRLTVT.

Concerning this clonotype: Just one base apart from a much larger clone, this may be a read error. The rearrangement links TRBV11-2 to TRBJ2-1; no firm D call. This CDR3 is built from 12 residues. Germline-derived CDR1 and CDR2 are SGHAT and FQNNGV. CDR3 sequence: CPSSLALKGLFF. CDR3 bases: TGTCCCAGCAGCTTAGCTCTCAAGGGATTGTTCTTC. The variable domain in full, completed from reference TRBV11-2 and TRBJ2-1, reads EAGVAQSPRYKIIEKRQSVAFWCNPISGHATLYWYQQILGQGPKLLIQFQNNGVVDDSQLPKDRFSAERLKGVDSTLKIQPAKLEDSAVYLCPSSLALKGLFFGPGTRLTVL.

This clonotype was counted a few times. V gene TRBV9 combines with J gene TRBJ2-1; 9 positions agree with TRBD1. J gave up 9 bases and V 4 bases, and 14 bases lay outside the gene matches. This CDR3 has 16 amino acids. Germline CDR1 SGDLS, CDR2 YYNGEE. For the CDR3, the DNA is TGTGCCAGCAGCCCAGCGCTGGGACAGGGTCTTCCTGAGCAGTTCTTC. This encodes CASSPALGQGLPEQFF.

CDR3 bases: TGTGCCAGCAGGGCCTCAGGGGGCGGAACCGGGGAGCTGTTTTTT. Its translation is CASRASGGGTGELFF. The chain is built from TRBV7-9 and TRBJ2-2, with TRBD1 identical over 8 bases. Germline CDR1 SEHNR, CDR2 FQNEAQ (reference sequence). V dropped 6 bases and J dropped 5; count of bases not matched to a gene: 8. This CDR3 contains 15 residues.

This clonotype was counted only a few times. The rearrangement uses TRBV15 and TRBJ1-5; perhaps TRBD1 as D (5 bases). The CDR3 has 16 amino acids. The ends were cut back, 5 bases at V and 4 bases at J, with 18 bases in the middle. The germline V gene has CDR1 LNHNV and CDR2 YYDKDF (reference sequence). The CDR3 sequence: CATSAGTGPGNQPQHF. CDR3 in DNA: TGTGCCACCAGCGCCGGGACGGGGCCTGGAAATCAGCCCCAGCATTTT.

The V gene is TRBV6-1, the J gene TRBJ1-4; 10 nucleotides align to TRBD1. Germline V gene data show CDR1 as MNHNS and CDR2 as SASEGT. The CDR3 has 14 residues. V gave up 6 bases and J gave up 4 bases; unmatched junction bases: 2. In DNA, the CDR3 is TGTGCCAGCAGGGACAGGGGGATTAATGAAAAACTGTTTTTT. Amino acids: CASRDRGINEKLFF.

The chain employs TRBV3-1 and TRBJ2-1; perhaps D is TRBD1 or TRBD2 (5 bases each). The V end lost 4 bases, the J end lost 1 base, and 11 bases lay between the germline ends. Germline CDR1 is LGHDT and CDR2 is YNNKEL (reference sequence). The CDR3 runs to 15 residues. The CDR3 loop is CASSPGTLSYNEQFF. In DNA form, the CDR3 reads TGTGCCAGCAGCCCAGGGACCCTTTCCTACAATGAGCAGTTCTTC.

This clonotype was picked up a small number of times. CDR3 protein: CASSRSSGSDPNTGELFF. The CDR3 nucleotides are TGTGCCAGCAGCCGAAGCAGCGGGAGCGATCCGAACACCGGGGAGCTGTTTTTT. J is TRBJ2-2 and V is TRBV4-2, with 8 bases aligning to TRBD2. The CDR3 length is 18 residues. With V trimmed by 4 bases and J by 0 bases, 10 bases remained unmatched. CDR1 and CDR2 (germline): LGHNA, YNFKEQ.

This clonotype showed up just a few times. The gene calls are TRBV9 and TRBJ2-5; 11 bases are a match to TRBD2. This CDR3 region has 16 residues. The V gene's germline CDR1 is SGDLS and CDR2 YYNGEE. J lost 2 bases, V lost 1 base, and 4 bases had no gene match. CDR3 sequence: CASSVRLAGPQETQYF. As DNA, the CDR3 is TGTGCCAGCAGCGTAAGACTAGCGGGACCTCAAGAGACCCAGTACTTC.

The genes are TRBV4-3 and TRBJ2-7; tentatively, D is TRBD2 (5 bases). Germline CDR1 and CDR2: LGHNA and YSLEER. The CDR3 consists of 14 residues. Between the trimmed V and J ends, which lost 0 bases and 5 bases, there was a span of 11 bases. Written as DNA, the CDR3 is TGCGCCAGCAGCCAAGATATTTCGGGGAACGAGCAGTACTTC. Protein sequence: CASSQDISGNEQYF.

The chain uses TRBV15 and TRBJ2-1, with 10 bases lining up with TRBD2. CDR1 LNHNV and CDR2 YYDKDF come from the germline V gene (reference sequence). The CDR3 loop spans 16 amino acids. V lost 3 bases, J lost 4 bases, and 6 bases stayed unmatched. The CDR3 DNA reads as TGTGCCACCAGCAGCTTAAGCGGGGGGGCGTACAATGAGCAGTTCTTC. It translates to CATSSLSGGAYNEQFF. Supplemented by reference TRBV15 and TRBJ2-1, the full variable domain reads DAMVIQNPRYQVTQFGKPVTLSCSQTLNHNVMYWYQQKSSQAPKLLFHYYDKDFNNEADTPDNFQSRRPNTSFCFLDIRSPGLGDTAMYLCATSSLSGGAYNEQFFGPGTRLTVL.

The genes are TRBV11-2 and TRBJ2-3; the D is unclear. The CDR3 loop spans 16 amino acids. From germline, CDR1 is SGHAT and CDR2 FQNNGV. Trimming removed 5 bases from V and 2 bases from J, with 17 bases in between. The CDR3 DNA is TGTGCCAGCAGCCCGGGTGGGGTCGGAGTCACAGATACGCAGTATTTT. This codes for CASSPGGVGVTDTQYF.